The 17 T cell receptor beta chains given below trace back to one sample, sequenced in a study of human T cells and chemical hapten exposure. Specified time point: pre-sensitization, week 0. Treatment specified: therapeutic diphenylcyclopropenone sensitization with weekly scalp DPC. One entry per CDR3 protein, called by TCRdb with MiXCR from the RACE reads. This sample has roughly 380,000 distinct CDR3 sequences, with approximately 5.1% found just once. Here the sequenced sample was whole blood, taken in connection with sensitization to the hapten diphenylcyclopropenone (DPC). The receptors originated from a woman in her 50s with alopecia areata. Some clones in this sample may be carry-over from other donors' samples.

The V call is TRBV12-3 or TRBV12-4, the J call TRBJ1-5; tentative D call: TRBD1 (5 bases). The CDR3 length is 13 residues. Trimming removed 5 bases from V and 9 bases from J, with 14 bases in between. The CDR3 DNA follows: TGTGCCAGCAGTCCTACCCAGGGCGGGCCCCAGCATTTT. Translated, it gives CASSPTQGGPQHF.

The table lists this clonotype with many counts. The chain combines TRBV6-2 or TRBV6-3 with TRBJ2-2; D gene uncertain. The CDR3 is 14 amino acids. V dropped 7 bases and J dropped 2 bases, with 11 bases sitting between them. CDR1 is MNHEY and CDR2 is SVGEGT in the germline V gene. The CDR3 sequence is CASTLRINTGELFF. The CDR3 nucleotides read TGTGCCAGCACTTTACGGATTAACACCGGGGAGCTGTTTTTT.

The gene calls are TRBV12-3 or TRBV12-4 and TRBJ2-5; D remains ambiguous. V was pared by 4 bases and J by 7 bases, with 16 bases between. The CDR3 spans 14 residues. The CDR3 DNA reads TGTGCCAGCAGTTCGGCAGTTTTCGCAAGGACCCAGTACTTC. Translation: CASSSAVFARTQYF.

This clonotype was counted only a few times. This chain joins TRBV30 and TRBJ1-2; D might be TRBD1 (5 bases). The CDR3 has 13 amino acids. V lost 3 bases and J lost 3, with 11 bases in between. Germline values: CDR1 GTSNPN, CDR2 SVGIG (reference sequence). In nucleotides, the CDR3 is TGTGCCTGGAGCCACGGGGGGGACTATGGCTACACCTTC. It translates to CAWSHGGDYGYTF.

This clonotype was seen at least ten times. The chain combines TRBV11-2 with TRBJ1-2; 11 positions agree with TRBD1. With V trimmed by 4 bases and J by 8 bases, 6 bases remained unmatched. This CDR3 has 14 residues. Per germline, CDR1 SGHAT and CDR2 FQNNGV. The CDR3 coding sequence is TGTGCCAGCAGCTCCTGGACAGGGGGCCAAGGCTACACCTTC. Amino acid sequence: CASSSWTGGQGYTF.

Many counts were recorded for this clonotype. As DNA, the CDR3 is TGTGCCAGCAGTGAAATAGCGGGGGGGACCTACGAGCAGTACTTC. Amino acid sequence: CASSEIAGGTYEQYF. V is TRBV2 and J is TRBJ2-7, with 11 nucleotides matching TRBD2. V lost 2 bases and J lost 2; bases outside the gene matches: 2. Germline V gives CDR1 SNHLY, CDR2 FYNNEI. CDR3 size: 15 residues.

This clonotype was seen a handful of times. This chain connects TRBV20-1 to TRBJ1-2; TRBD1 matches 7 bases. CDR3 length: 15 amino acids. In germline, CDR1 is DFQATT, CDR2 SNEGSKA (reference sequence). V lost 0 bases, J lost 2 bases, and 6 bases stayed unmatched. The CDR3 bases are TGCAGTGCTAGAGATAACGCAGGGGGGAACTATGGCTACACCTTC. Its translation is CSARDNAGGNYGYTF.

This clonotype was observed a handful of times. This chain connects TRBV28 to TRBJ1-3; D remains ambiguous. Per the germline V gene, CDR1 is MDHEN and CDR2 is SYDVKM. V dropped 6 bases and J dropped 3 bases, with 9 bases sitting between them. There are 13 residues in the CDR3. CDR3 sequence (DNA): TGTGCCAGCAGGGCGGGGTATGGAAACACCATATATTTT. This translates into CASRAGYGNTIYF.

The genes are TRBV3-1 and TRBJ2-1; D perhaps matches TRBD2 (6 bases). The CDR3 has 14 residues. Looked up from germline, CDR1 is LGHDT and CDR2 is YNNKEL (reference sequence). The V end was cut by 0 bases, the J end by 10 bases, with 13 bases between. CDR3 region: CASSQDMGGKEQFF. For the CDR3, the DNA is TGTGCCAGCAGCCAAGATATGGGGGGTAAAGAGCAGTTCTTC.

This clonotype was seen only a few times. The V and J genes are TRBV5-1 and TRBJ1-1; D gene ambiguous. The CDR3 sequence is 14 residues long. V was pared by 0 bases and J by 2 bases, with 8 bases between. CDR1 and CDR2 from the germline V gene are SGHRS and YFSETQ. The CDR3 region is CASSLGLINTEAFF. Written as DNA, the CDR3 is TGCGCCAGCAGCTTGGGATTGATCAACACTGAAGCTTTCTTT.

This clonotype showed up just a few times. The chain recombines TRBV7-6 with TRBJ2-5; 7 bases match TRBD1. Losses at the gene ends were 5 bases for V and 5 bases for J; bases not matched to a gene: 11. The V gene's germline CDR1 is SGHVS and CDR2 FNYEAQ. The CDR3 is 15 amino acids. As DNA, the CDR3 is TGTGCCAGCAGCCCTGTAGGGACAGCGAAGGAGACCCAGTACTTC. As protein: CASSPVGTAKETQYF.

This clonotype was counted a few times. This rearrangement joins TRBV20-1 to TRBJ1-1; no reliable D call. The CDR3 runs to 13 residues. V was pared by 0 bases and J by 0 bases, with 5 bases between. CDR1 and CDR2 from the germline V gene are DFQATT and SNEGSKA (reference sequence). The CDR3 DNA follows: TGCAGTGCTAGAGATCTGATGAACACTGAAGCTTTCTTT. It translates to CSARDLMNTEAFF.

This clonotype has a count of ten or more. V usage is TRBV10-2 and J usage is TRBJ2-2; TRBD2 aligns across 11 bases. The ends lost 4 bases at V and 0 bases at J; junction bases unmatched: 1. Per germline, CDR1 WSHSY and CDR2 SAAADI. This CDR3 comprises 16 residues. CDR3 residues: CASSATSGTNTGELFF. The DNA for the CDR3 is TGCGCCAGCAGTGCGACTAGCGGGACGAACACCGGGGAGCTGTTTTTT.

V is TRBV20-1 and J is TRBJ2-7, with TRBD2 matching over 12 bases. The trim removed 3 bases at V and 1 base at J, leaving 10 bases unmatched. In germline, CDR1 is DFQATT, CDR2 SNEGSKA (reference sequence). This CDR3 region has 17 residues. The CDR3 DNA follows: TGCAGTGCTAGTAGTTACCTAGCGGGAGGGAGGTCCTACGAGCAGTACTTC. Its protein product is CSASSYLAGGRSYEQYF.

The genes are TRBV4-2 and TRBJ2-3; 13 nucleotides align to TRBD2. Unmatched junction bases numbered 10, after V lost 4 bases and J lost 0 bases. CDR1 LGHNA and CDR2 YNFKEQ come from the germline V gene. There are 19 residues in the CDR3. The CDR3 DNA follows: TGTGCCAGCAGCCCGTACGGACTAGCGGGAGTTACTAGCACAGATACGCAGTATTTT. This gives the protein CASSPYGLAGVTSTDTQYF.

Many counts were recorded for this clonotype. This chain joins TRBV20-1 and TRBJ1-4; D may be TRBD1 (5 bases). Deletions cut 5 bases from V and 8 bases from J, with 12 bases between. The germline V gene encodes CDR1 DFQATT and CDR2 SNEGSKA (reference sequence). The length of the CDR3 is 12 residues. CDR3 sequence: CSASGTGEKLFF. The CDR3 DNA reads as TGCAGTGCTTCCGGGACGGGGGAAAAACTGTTTTTT.

Many counts were recorded for this clonotype. V gene TRBV2 combines with J gene TRBJ2-1; D tentatively reads TRBD1 or TRBD2 (5 bases each). V was pared by 4 bases and J by 4 bases, with 11 bases between. From germline, CDR1 is SNHLY and CDR2 FYNNEI. This CDR3 comprises 14 residues. CDR3 protein: CASSVGDLYNEQFF. CDR3 sequence (DNA): TGTGCCAGCAGTGTAGGGGACCTTTACAATGAGCAGTTCTTC.